This T cell receptor beta chain derives from a study of human versus mouse CDR3 diversity and MHC coevolution. Study details: Valid reads per sample ranged from about 5.5 x 10^6 to 1.8 x 10^7.

Method: immunoSEQ multiplex PCR; TCRdb's copy keeps in-frame clones and lacks some. This table has tens of thousands of clones, around 94% appearing once. Germline CDR1 reads MNHEY; CDR2 reads SVGAGI. V lost 7 bases, J lost 0 bases, and 9 bases lay in between. This CDR3 is built from 13 residues. The sequence derives from a person aged 55 to 70 in good health. V is TRBV6-5 and J is TRBJ1-2; TRBD1 is a possible D gene (6 bases). The sequencing input was naive CD4+ T cells from blood. Subset denoted: CD45RO-negative CD62L-positive naive CD4 T cells. The CDR3: CASTQGSNYGYTF. The CDR3 region has the DNA TGTGCCAGCACACAGGGTTCTAACTATGGCTACACCTTC.